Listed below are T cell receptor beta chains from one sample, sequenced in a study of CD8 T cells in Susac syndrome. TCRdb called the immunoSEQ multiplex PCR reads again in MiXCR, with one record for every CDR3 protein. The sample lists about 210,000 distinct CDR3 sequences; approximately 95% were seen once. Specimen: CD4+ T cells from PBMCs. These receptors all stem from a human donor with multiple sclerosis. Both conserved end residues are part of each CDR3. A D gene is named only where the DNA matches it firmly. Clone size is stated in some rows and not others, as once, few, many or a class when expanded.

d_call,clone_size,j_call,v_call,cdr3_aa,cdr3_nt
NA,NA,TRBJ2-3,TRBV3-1,CASSPRTAGTQYF,TGTGCCAGCAGCCCGAGGACCGCGGGTACGCAGTATTTT
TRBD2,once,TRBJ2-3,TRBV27,CASRTSGTTDTQYF,TGTGCCAGCCGGACTAGCGGGACGACAGATACGCAGTATTTT
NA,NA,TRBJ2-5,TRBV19,CASSIQLGPGTQYF,TGTGCCAGTAGCATACAGCTGGGACCGGGGACCCAGTACTTC
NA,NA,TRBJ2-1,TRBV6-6,CASSYWEEPRPGEQFF,TGTGCCAGCAGTTACTGGGAGGAACCCCGGCCAGGTGAGCAGTTCTTC
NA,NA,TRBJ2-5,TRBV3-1,CASSQDRRGEETQYF,TGTGCCAGCAGCCAAGATCGTCGGGGCGAAGAGACCCAGTACTTC
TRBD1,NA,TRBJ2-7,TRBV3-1,CASSQRGQVIYEQYF,TGTGCCAGCAGCCAACGGGGACAGGTGATCTACGAGCAGTACTTC
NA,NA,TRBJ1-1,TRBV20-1,CSAIRAGTEAFF,TGCAGTGCTATAAGGGCGGGGACTGAAGCTTTCTTT
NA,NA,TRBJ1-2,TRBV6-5,CASSYKSADGYTF,TGTGCCAGCAGTTATAAGTCCGCGGATGGCTACACCTTC
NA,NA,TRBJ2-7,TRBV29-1,CSVESDSSYEQYF,TGCAGCGTTGAGTCAGACAGCTCCTACGAGCAGTACTTC
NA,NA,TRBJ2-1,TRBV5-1,CASSWDPVRASIEQFF,TGCGCCAGCAGCTGGGACCCAGTGAGGGCCTCTATTGAGCAGTTCTTC
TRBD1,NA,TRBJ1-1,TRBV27,CASSFYPTGETEAFF,TGTGCCAGCAGTTTCTACCCGACAGGGGAGACTGAAGCTTTCTTT
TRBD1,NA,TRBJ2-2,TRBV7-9,CASSSTGAGELFF,TGTGCCAGCAGCTCGACAGGGGCCGGGGAGCTGTTTTTT
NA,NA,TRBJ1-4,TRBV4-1,CASSQVPNEKLFF,TGCGCCAGCAGCCAAGTACCTAATGAAAAACTGTTTTTT
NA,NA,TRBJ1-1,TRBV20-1,CSARAPTEAFF,TGCAGTGCTAGGGCACCCACTGAAGCTTTCTTT
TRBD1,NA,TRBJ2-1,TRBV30,CAWSSLQGAFYNEQFF,TGTGCCTGGAGTTCTCTTCAGGGGGCCTTCTACAATGAGCAGTTCTTC
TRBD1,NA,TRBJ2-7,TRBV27,CASRPGQRTYEQYF,TGTGCCAGCAGACCGGGACAGAGAACCTACGAGCAGTACTTC
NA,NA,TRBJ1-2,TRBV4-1,CASSQPGTTVAYGYTF,TGCGCCAGCAGCCAACCCGGGACCACGGTCGCCTATGGCTACACCTTC
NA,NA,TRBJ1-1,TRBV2,CASSELYAGEAFF,TGTGCCAGCAGTGAATTGTACGCGGGTGAAGCTTTCTTT
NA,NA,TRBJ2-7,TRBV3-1,CASSRQVTSGFYEQYF,TGTGCCAGCAGCCGACAGGTAACAAGCGGCTTCTACGAGCAGTACTTC
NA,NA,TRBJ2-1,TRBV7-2,CASSLIRDNEQFF,TGTGCCAGCAGCTTAATTAGGGACAATGAGCAGTTCTTC
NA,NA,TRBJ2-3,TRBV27,CASSLAGARDTQYF,TGTGCCAGCAGTTTAGCGGGGGCACGAGATACGCAGTATTTT
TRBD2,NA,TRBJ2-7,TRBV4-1,CASSQVAGESYEQYF,TGCGCCAGCAGCCAAGTAGCGGGAGAGTCCTACGAGCAGTACTTC
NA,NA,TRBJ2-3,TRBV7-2,CASSLVSSYDTQYF,TGTGCCAGCAGCTTAGTTTCTAGCTACGATACGCAGTATTTT
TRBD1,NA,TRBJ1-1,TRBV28,CASSTPRGSYTEAFF,TGTGCCAGCAGTACCCCCAGGGGGTCGTACACTGAAGCTTTCTTT
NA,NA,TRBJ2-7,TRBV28,CASSSPGLIHEQYF,TGTGCCAGCAGTTCCCCAGGGTTAATCCACGAGCAGTACTTC
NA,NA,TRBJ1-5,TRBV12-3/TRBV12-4,CASSINGGKNQPQHF,TGTGCCAGCAGCATCAACGGAGGGAAGAACCAGCCCCAGCATTTT
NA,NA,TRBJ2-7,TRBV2,CASSETVTQGSEQYF,TGTGCCAGCAGTGAGACAGTCACTCAGGGGTCCGAGCAGTACTTC
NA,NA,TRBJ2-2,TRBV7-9,CASSLEQNTGELFF,TGTGCCAGCAGCTTGGAACAGAACACCGGGGAGCTGTTTTTT
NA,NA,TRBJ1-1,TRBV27,CASSLTGITEAFF,TGTGCCAGCAGTTTAACCGGGATCACTGAAGCTTTCTTT
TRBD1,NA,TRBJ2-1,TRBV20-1,CSAPSDRGRNEQFF,TGCAGTGCCCCCTCGGACAGGGGTAGGAATGAGCAGTTCTTC
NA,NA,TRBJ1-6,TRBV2,CASSDFSGNSPLHF,TGTGCCAGCAGTGATTTCTCCGGGAATTCACCCCTCCACTTT
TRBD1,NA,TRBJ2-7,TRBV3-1,CASQGEFGEQYF,TGTGCCAGTCAGGGGGAATTCGGCGAGCAGTACTTC
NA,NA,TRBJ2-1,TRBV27,CASMGYRLGAYNEQFF,TGTGCCAGCATGGGATACAGGTTAGGGGCATACAATGAGCAGTTCTTC
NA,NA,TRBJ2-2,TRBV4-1,CASSRRGDTGELFF,TGCGCCAGCAGTCGGAGGGGCGACACCGGGGAGCTGTTTTTT
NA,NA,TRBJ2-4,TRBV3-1,CASSQTRTSKNIQYF,TGTGCCAGCAGCCAAACCCGGACAAGCAAAAACATTCAGTACTTC
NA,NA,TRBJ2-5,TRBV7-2,CASSLPGRQETQYF,TGTGCCAGCAGCTTACCGGGACGGCAAGAGACCCAGTACTTC
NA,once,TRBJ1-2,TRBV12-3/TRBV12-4,CASVLHPGGYTF,TGTGCCAGCGTACTCCATCCCGGGGGCTACACCTTC
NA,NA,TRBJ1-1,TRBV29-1,CSVARATEAFF,TGCAGCGTTGCAAGGGCAACTGAAGCTTTCTTT
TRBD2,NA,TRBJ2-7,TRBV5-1,CASSRTSGSPEQYF,TGCGCCAGCAGTCGGACTAGCGGGAGTCCCGAGCAGTACTTC
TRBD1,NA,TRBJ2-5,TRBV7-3,CASSYTGTAETQYF,TGTGCCAGCAGCTATACCGGGACAGCCGAGACCCAGTACTTC
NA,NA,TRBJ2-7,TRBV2,CASSGAISYEQYF,TGTGCCAGCAGTGGCGCGATCTCCTACGAGCAGTACTTC
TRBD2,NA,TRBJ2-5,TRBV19,CASSIDPPIAGGPQETQYF,TGTGCCAGTAGTATAGATCCCCCTATAGCGGGGGGGCCCCAAGAGACCCAGTACTTC
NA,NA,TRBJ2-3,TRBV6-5,CASSSLEGIRADTQYF,TGTGCCAGCAGTTCCTTAGAGGGAATAAGAGCAGATACGCAGTATTTT
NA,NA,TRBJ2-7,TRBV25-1,CASSHQQAPYEQYF,TGTGCCAGCAGCCACCAACAGGCTCCTTACGAGCAGTACTTC
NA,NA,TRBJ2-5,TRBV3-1,CASSQDADQETQYF,TGTGCCAGCAGCCAAGATGCTGATCAAGAGACCCAGTACTTC